In this sample, the clone carrying this T cell receptor (beta chain) turned up many times. This sample is part of a study of T cells after yellow fever vaccination. TCRdb redid the calling of the 5' RACE reads with MiXCR, one entry per CDR3 protein. In the table there are about 310,000 distinct CDR3 sequences, 3% to 4.5% of which are singletons. The J segment lost 2 bases and the V segment lost 6 bases, leaving 4 bases of the junction unmatched. Germline V lookup: CDR1 SQVTM, CDR2 ANQGSEA. The CDR3 contains 13 residues. Here the sequenced sample was PBMCs, taken on the day of the yellow fever booster vaccination. This clonotype was obtained from a man aged 18 to 30 who received the YFV17D yellow fever vaccine. The V call is TRBV29-1, the J call TRBJ2-5; the match to TRBD2 covers 9 bases. The CDR3 here is CSVAGGSQETQYF. DNA for the CDR3: TGCAGCGTGGCGGGAGGGTCACAAGAGACCCAGTACTTC.